This TCR beta chain was found in a study of T-cell reconstitution after alpha-beta-depleted transplantation in children. Study results and caveats: As was reported, about two months after transplant, alpha-beta T cells came from several hundred expanded graft clones. Surviving thymic progenitors and recipient T cells were the source of high TCRbeta diversity at day 60 in some patients. After one year, T-cell counts and TCRbeta diversity mostly came from new T cells.

TCRbeta library construction was performed incorporating unique molecular identifiers. TCRdb processed the PCR reads anew with MiXCR; each CDR3 protein has one entry. This table holds about 200,000 distinct CDR3 sequences, approximately 17% found once. Germline assignment: CDR1 LGHNA and CDR2 YSLEER. CDR3 length equals 14 residues. Trimming took 4 bases from V and 2 from J; bases not matched to a gene: 3. Points on this clonotype: The target antigen is unknown.

The sample here was PBMCs, mostly from graft donor cells, taken 360 days after TCRalphabeta/CD19-depleted stem cell transplant. This TCR was recovered from a male patient aged 2-9 years who had a stem cell transplant for acute lymphoblastic leukemia, so the T cells may come from the graft donor. This sequence joins TRBV4-3 and TRBJ1-2; 8 bases map to TRBD1. CDR3 sequence (DNA): TGCGCCAGCAGCCCTGGACAGGGAAACTATGGCTACACCTTC. Translated: CASSPGQGNYGYTF.